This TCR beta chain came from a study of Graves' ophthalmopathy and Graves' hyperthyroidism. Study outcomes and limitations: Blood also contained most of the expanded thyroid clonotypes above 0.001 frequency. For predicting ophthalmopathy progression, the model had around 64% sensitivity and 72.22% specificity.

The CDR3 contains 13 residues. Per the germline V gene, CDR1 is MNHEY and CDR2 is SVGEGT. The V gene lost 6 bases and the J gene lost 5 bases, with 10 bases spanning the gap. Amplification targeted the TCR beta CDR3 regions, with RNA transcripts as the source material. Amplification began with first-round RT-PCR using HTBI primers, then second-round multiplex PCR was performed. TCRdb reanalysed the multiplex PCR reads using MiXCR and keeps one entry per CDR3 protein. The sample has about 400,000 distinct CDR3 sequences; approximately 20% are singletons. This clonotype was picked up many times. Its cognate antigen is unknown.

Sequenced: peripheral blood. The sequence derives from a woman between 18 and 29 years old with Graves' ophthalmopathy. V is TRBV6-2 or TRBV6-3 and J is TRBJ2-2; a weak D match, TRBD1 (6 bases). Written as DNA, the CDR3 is TGTGCCAGCAGCTACAGGGTAACCGGGGAGCTGTTTTTT. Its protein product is CASSYRVTGELFF.